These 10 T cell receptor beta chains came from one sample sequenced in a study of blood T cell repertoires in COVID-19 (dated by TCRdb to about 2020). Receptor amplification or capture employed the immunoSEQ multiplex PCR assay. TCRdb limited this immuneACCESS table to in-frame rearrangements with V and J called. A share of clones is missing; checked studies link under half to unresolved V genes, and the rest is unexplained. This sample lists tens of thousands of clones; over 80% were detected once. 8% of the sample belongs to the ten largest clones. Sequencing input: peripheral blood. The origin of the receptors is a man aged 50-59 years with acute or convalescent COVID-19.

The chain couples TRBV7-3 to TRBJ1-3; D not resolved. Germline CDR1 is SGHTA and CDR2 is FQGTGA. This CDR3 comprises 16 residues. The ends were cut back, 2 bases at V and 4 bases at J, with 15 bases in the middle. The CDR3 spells CASSLLLGDRGNTIYF. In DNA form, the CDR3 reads TGTGCCAGCAGCTTATTGTTGGGCGACCGGGGAAACACCATATATTTT.

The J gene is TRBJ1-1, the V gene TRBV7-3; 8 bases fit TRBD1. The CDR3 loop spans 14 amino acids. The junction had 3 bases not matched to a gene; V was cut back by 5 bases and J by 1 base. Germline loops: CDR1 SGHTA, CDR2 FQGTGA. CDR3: CASSGQGTNTEAFF. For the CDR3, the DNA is TGTGCCAGCAGCGGACAGGGCACGAACACTGAAGCTTTCTTT.

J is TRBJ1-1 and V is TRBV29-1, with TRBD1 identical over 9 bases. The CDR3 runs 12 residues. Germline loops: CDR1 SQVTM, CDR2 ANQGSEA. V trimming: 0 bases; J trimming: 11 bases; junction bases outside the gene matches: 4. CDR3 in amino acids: CSVEDQGQGAFF. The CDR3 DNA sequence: TGCAGCGTTGAAGATCAAGGACAGGGGGCTTTCTTT.

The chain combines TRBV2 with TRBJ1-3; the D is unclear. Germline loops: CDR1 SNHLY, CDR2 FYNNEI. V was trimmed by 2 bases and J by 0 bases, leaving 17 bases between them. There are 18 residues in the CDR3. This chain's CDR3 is CASSESPRTHRSGNTIYF. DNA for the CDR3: TGTGCCAGCAGTGAATCCCCCAGGACTCACCGCTCTGGAAACACCATATATTTT.

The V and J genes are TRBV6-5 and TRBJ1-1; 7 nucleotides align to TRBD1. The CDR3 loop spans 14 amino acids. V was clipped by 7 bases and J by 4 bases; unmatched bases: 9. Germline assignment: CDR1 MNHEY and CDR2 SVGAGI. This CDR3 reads CASISQPGGTEAFF. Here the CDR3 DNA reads TGTGCCAGCATTTCTCAACCAGGGGGCACTGAAGCTTTCTTT.

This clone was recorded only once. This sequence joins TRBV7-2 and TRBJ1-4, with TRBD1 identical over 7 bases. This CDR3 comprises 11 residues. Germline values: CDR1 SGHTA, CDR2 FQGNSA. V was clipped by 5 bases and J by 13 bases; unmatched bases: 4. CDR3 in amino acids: CASSVTGTLFF. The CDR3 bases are TGTGCCAGCAGCGTGACAGGGACACTGTTTTTT.

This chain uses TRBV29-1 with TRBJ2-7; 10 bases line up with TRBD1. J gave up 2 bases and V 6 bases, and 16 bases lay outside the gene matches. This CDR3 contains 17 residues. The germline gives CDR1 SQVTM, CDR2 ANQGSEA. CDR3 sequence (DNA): TGCAGCGTCACCTCCGGACAGGGGGTCGGTAGGACCTACGAGCAGTACTTC. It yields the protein CSVTSGQGVGRTYEQYF.

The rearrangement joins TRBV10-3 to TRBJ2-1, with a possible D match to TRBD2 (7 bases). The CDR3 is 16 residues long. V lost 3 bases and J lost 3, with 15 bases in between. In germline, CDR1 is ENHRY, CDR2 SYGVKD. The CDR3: CAISDNRGGVYNEQFF. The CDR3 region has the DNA TGTGCCATCAGTGATAATAGGGGGGGGGTCTACAATGAGCAGTTCTTC.

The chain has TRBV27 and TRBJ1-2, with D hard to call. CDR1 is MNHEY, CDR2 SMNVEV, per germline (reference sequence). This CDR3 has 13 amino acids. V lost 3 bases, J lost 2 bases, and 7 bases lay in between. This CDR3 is CASSLNSNYGYTF. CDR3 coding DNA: TGTGCCAGCAGTTTGAACAGCAACTATGGCTACACCTTC.

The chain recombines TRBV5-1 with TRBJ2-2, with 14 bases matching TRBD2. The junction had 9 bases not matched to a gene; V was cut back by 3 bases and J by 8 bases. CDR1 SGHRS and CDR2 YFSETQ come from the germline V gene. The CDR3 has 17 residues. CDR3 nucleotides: TGCGCCAGCAGCTGGGGACTAGCGGGAGATATTGGAGGGGAGCTGTTTTTT. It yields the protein CASSWGLAGDIGGELFF.